Below, one TCR beta chain is given with its context. The protocol was immunoSEQ multiplex PCR, while the TCRdb copy is restricted to in-frame clones and leaves out a portion. The table shows 230,000 or so clones, with around 90% occurring only once. This entry belongs to a study of blood T cell repertoires in COVID-19. The trim removed 5 bases at V and 3 bases at J, leaving 0 bases unmatched. The CDR3 contains 11 residues. Germline CDR1 and CDR2: DFQATT and SNEGSKA (reference sequence). The chain is built from TRBV20-1 and TRBJ1-1; 7 nucleotides match TRBD1. This TCR was recovered from a woman in her twenties or thirties who had recovered from COVID-19. The sequencing input was PBMCs or T cells enriched from blood (not recorded which). CDR3 loop: CSADRDTEAFF. Here the CDR3 DNA reads TGCAGTGCTGACAGGGACACTGAAGCTTTCTTT.